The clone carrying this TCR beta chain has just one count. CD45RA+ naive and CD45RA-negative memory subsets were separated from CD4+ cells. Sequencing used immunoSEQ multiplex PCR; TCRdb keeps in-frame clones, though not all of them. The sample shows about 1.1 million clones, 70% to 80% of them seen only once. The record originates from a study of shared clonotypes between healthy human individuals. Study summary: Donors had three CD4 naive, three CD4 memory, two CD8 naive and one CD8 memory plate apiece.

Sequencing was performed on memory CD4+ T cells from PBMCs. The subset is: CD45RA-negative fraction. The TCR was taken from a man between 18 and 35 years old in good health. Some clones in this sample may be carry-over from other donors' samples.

In DNA, the CDR3 is TGTGCCAGCAGTGAGGACCTTGTACCGGCAAGGATTCGGTTCTTC. Translation gives CASSEDLVPARIRFF. This chain connects TRBV6-1 to TRBJ2-1; D is undetermined. V gave up 3 bases and J gave up 15 bases, with 24 bases separating them. Germline-derived CDR1 and CDR2 are MNHNS and SASEGT. The CDR3 is made up of 15 amino acids.